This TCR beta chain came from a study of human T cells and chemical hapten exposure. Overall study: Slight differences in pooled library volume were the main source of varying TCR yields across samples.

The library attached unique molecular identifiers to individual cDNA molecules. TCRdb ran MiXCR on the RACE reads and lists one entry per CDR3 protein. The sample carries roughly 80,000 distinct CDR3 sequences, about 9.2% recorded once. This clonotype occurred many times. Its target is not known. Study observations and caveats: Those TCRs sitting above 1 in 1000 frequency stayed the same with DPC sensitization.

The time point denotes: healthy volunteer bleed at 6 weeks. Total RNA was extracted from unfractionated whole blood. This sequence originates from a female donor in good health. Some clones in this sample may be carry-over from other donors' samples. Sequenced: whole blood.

The CDR3 here is CSARDPSGTNQPQHF. The CDR3, as DNA: TGCAGTGCTAGAGATCCTTCAGGGACCAATCAGCCCCAGCATTTT. V gene TRBV20-1 combines with J gene TRBJ1-5, with D perhaps matching TRBD1 (5 bases). Between the trimmed V and J ends, which lost 0 bases and 3 bases, there was a span of 12 bases. Germline CDR1 reads DFQATT; CDR2 reads SNEGSKA (reference sequence). The length of the CDR3 is 15 residues.